Listed below are T cell receptor beta chains from one sample, sequenced in a study of blood T cell repertoires in COVID-19. The method was immunoSEQ multiplex PCR; TCRdb's version includes in-frame clones alone and lacks a portion of them. The sample shows more than 110,000 clones, about 80% of them seen only once. Sequencing was performed on PBMCs or T cells enriched from blood (not recorded which). The receptor set was obtained from a woman in her late teens or twenties who had been exposed to COVID-19. Both conserved end residues are part of each CDR3. D genes are given only for firm matches. For some rows the clone size is stated as once, few or many, or as a class when expanded; others skip it.

TGTGCCATCAGTTTGGGTACGGACAGAGAAAATGGCTACACCTTC,CAISLGTDRENGYTF,TRBV10-3,NA,TRBJ1-2,NA
TGTGCCAGCTCACCACGGGGACAGGGGTACACTGAAGCTTTCTTT,CASSPRGQGYTEAFF,TRBV18,NA,TRBJ1-1,TRBD1
TGTGCCAGCAGTGATCACAGACAAAATGAAAAACTGTTTTTT,CASSDHRQNEKLFF,TRBV2,NA,TRBJ1-4,NA
TGCGCCAGCAGCCAAGTGGAAATTGGGACAGGGCGGACAGATACGCAGTATTTT,CASSQVEIGTGRTDTQYF,TRBV4-1,NA,TRBJ2-3,TRBD1
TGTGCCAGCAGCGAGCGGATAGGCTCCTACGAGCAGTACTTC,CASSERIGSYEQYF,TRBV7-3,NA,TRBJ2-7,NA
TGCGCCAGCAGCCAAGAGATGGCCCCGCCGAACACTGAAGCTTTCTTT,CASSQEMAPPNTEAFF,TRBV4-3,NA,TRBJ1-1,NA
TGTGCCAGCTCACCACCGGTCGGGGATACGCAGTATTTT,CASSPPVGDTQYF,TRBV18,once,TRBJ2-3,NA
TGTGCCAGCAGCCAAGACAGGACAGGGGTTAGGCGGGAGCTGTTTTTT,CASSQDRTGVRRELFF,TRBV4-2,NA,TRBJ2-2,TRBD1
TGTGCTAGTGGTAGGGACAGATCCTACGAGCAGTACTTC,CASGRDRSYEQYF,TRBV12-5,once,TRBJ2-7,TRBD1
TGTGCCAGCAGCGCCGGACTAGCGGGAGTTACAGATACGCAGTATTTT,CASSAGLAGVTDTQYF,TRBV7-2,NA,TRBJ2-3,TRBD2
TGCGCCAGCAGCCTCGGACAGGGGGACAGGAACGAGCAGTACTTC,CASSLGQGDRNEQYF,TRBV4-1,NA,TRBJ2-7,TRBD1
TGTGCCAGCAGTTTAGCGCTCAGTTATGGCTACACCTTC,CASSLALSYGYTF,TRBV12-3/TRBV12-4,NA,TRBJ1-2,NA
TGTGCCAGCAGCGTAAACCAGGGCCACAATGAGCAGTTCTTC,CASSVNQGHNEQFF,TRBV9,once,TRBJ2-1,NA
TGTGCCAGCAGCTTAGGATCCAGGGGGTTATCCTACGAGCAGTACTTC,CASSLGSRGLSYEQYF,TRBV7-8,NA,TRBJ2-7,TRBD1
TGTGCCAGCAGCACTATTGGACAGGGAAACACAGATACGCAGTATTTT,CASSTIGQGNTDTQYF,TRBV28,NA,TRBJ2-3,TRBD1
TGTGCCAGCAGCCGCCCGGGACAGGGAGATCATTATTATGGCTACACCTTC,CASSRPGQGDHYYGYTF,TRBV9,few,TRBJ1-2,TRBD1
TGTGCCAGCCGGGGGAGGGGGAACTATGGCTACACCTTC,CASRGRGNYGYTF,TRBV2,NA,TRBJ1-2,NA
TGTGCCAGCTCACCACCTAACAGGGTATTGAACACTGAAGCTTTCTTT,CASSPPNRVLNTEAFF,TRBV18,NA,TRBJ1-1,NA
TGTGCCACTCAGCCCCGGCTAGCGGGAGATTGGGAGCAGTTCTTC,CATQPRLAGDWEQFF,TRBV27,NA,TRBJ2-1,TRBD2
TGTGCCAGCAGTTACGCAGGGACAGTGGAAGAGACCCAGTACTTC,CASSYAGTVEETQYF,TRBV6-5,once,TRBJ2-5,TRBD1
TGTGCCAGTAGTAACAGTCACTTCAATCAGCCCCAGCATTTT,CASSNSHFNQPQHF,TRBV19,NA,TRBJ1-5,NA
TGTGCCACCAGTGATGAAGGGGGCTACAACAATGAGCAGTTCTTC,CATSDEGGYNNEQFF,TRBV24-1,NA,TRBJ2-1,TRBD1
TGCGCCAGCAGTGAGTCCGGGATGGCCGGGGAGCTGTTTTTT,CASSESGMAGELFF,TRBV10-2,NA,TRBJ2-2,NA
TGTGCCAGCAGCTTAGAGGTGGCGGGGAGCAATCAGCCCCAGCATTTT,CASSLEVAGSNQPQHF,TRBV7-8,NA,TRBJ1-5,NA
TGTGCCAGCAGCTTTCCAGGACTAGCGCCCTACAATGAGCAGTTCTTC,CASSFPGLAPYNEQFF,TRBV11-1,NA,TRBJ2-1,TRBD2